This TCR beta chain was captured by sequencing in a study of blood T cell repertoires in COVID-19 (dated by TCRdb to about 2020). Study-level background: Samples from collaborators originated in the United States, Italy and Spain and spanned both the acute and convalescent phases of COVID-19. The material from the prospective study consisted of cDNA or gDNA derived from T cells, B-cell-depleted T cells, or PBMCs. The dataset comprised deeply sampled blood TCRbeta repertoires from subjects exposed to, actively infected with, or recovered from COVID-19. A freely available public database, intended as a resource for researchers studying the immune response to SARS-CoV-2, is where the repertoires were released. The samples were drawn from the first 160 participants of the ongoing ImmuneRACE study and from 1,254 subjects provided by 6 global collaborators. A de-identified subject ID, COVID-19 status, age in years and sex were almost always included in the sample metadata. Where available, HLA class I and class II types were obtained from metadata supplied by the sample provider rather than from assay-based typing.

Samples from volunteer blood donors who had recovered from COVID-19 were contributed by a second Seattle source. Collaborating institutions collected whole blood in K2EDTA tubes following their own protocols. For TCRbeta analysis, collaborators shipped samples in one of three forms: frozen whole blood, isolated PBMCs, or DNA extracted from either of those sample types. For this clone: What this receptor recognizes is not known. No per-base quality is available; no much larger clone lies one base away.

The research as a whole found: The amount of clinical and demographic metadata varied by source and participant and was provided uncurated.

TCRbeta CDR3 regions were amplified from genomic DNA using the immunoSEQ Assay, a bias-controlled multiplex PCR. In the source study's methods: The number of nucleated cells in each sample was estimated by amplification of reference gene primers within the assay. To quantify the absolute abundance of each unique TCRbeta CDR3 rearrangement, sequence reads were collapsed and filtered. Productive Simpson clonality was computed per sample as the square root of Simpson's diversity index over productive rearrangements. TCRdb took this table from immuneACCESS and kept in-frame rearrangements with V and J called. Such tables lack part of the clones; where checked against another copy, unresolved V genes explain under half of the gap, and the rest is unexplained. Clone size and V and J calls were adopted from that table, with D and trimming inferred from the DNA. The sample table holds 190,000 or so clones, of which around nine tenths were seen once. Clones ranked in the top ten supply approximately 0.88% of the sample.

This receptor was obtained from a woman aged 18-29 years who had recovered from COVID-19. The sequenced sample was peripheral blood.

The nucleotide sequence is given as TGTGCCAGCAGTTTTAGGGTGCGGGGCACAGATACGCAGTATTTT. Translation gives CASSFRVRGTDTQYF. Here the chain combines TRBV27 and TRBJ2-3; TRBD2 might be the D gene, on 5 matching bases. According to the germline V gene (reference sequence), CDR1 reads MNHEY and CDR2 reads SMNVEV. Inclusive of the bounding cysteine and phenylalanine, the CDR3 is 15 residues long. Only the CDR3 part of the read is kept: 45 bases, read in frame from the first base. Cut back by 3 bases and 1 base, the V and J ends lie 11 bases apart.